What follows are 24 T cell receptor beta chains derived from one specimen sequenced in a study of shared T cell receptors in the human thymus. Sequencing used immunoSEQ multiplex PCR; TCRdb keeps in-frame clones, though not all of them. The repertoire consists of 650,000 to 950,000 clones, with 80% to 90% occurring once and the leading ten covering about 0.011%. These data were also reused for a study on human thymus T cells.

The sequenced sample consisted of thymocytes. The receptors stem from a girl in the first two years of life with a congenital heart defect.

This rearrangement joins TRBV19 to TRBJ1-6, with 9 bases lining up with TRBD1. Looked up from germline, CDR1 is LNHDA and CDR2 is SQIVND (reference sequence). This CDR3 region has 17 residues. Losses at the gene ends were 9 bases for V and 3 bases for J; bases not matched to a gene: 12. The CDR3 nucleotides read TGTGCCAGCCGGGGACAGGGAGGAGTTTTCTATAATTCACCCCTCCACTTT. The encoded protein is CASRGQGGVFYNSPLHF.

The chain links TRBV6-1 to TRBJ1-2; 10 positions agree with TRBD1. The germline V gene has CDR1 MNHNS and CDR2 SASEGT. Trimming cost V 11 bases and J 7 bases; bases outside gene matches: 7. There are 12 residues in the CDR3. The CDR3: CAGRDRGGGYTF. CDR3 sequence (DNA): TGTGCCGGCCGGGACAGGGGAGGTGGCTACACCTTC.

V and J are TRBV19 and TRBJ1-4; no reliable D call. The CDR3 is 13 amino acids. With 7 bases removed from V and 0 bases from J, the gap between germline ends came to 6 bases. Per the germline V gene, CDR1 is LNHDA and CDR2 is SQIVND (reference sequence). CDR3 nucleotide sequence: TGTGCCAGTAATAATGCAACTAATGAAAAACTGTTTTTT. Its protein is CASNNATNEKLFF.

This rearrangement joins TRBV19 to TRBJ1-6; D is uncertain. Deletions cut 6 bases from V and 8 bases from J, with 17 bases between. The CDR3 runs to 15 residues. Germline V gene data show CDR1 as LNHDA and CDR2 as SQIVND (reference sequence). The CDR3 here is CASSRREPLDSPLHF. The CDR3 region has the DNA TGTGCCAGTAGCCGGAGGGAACCCCTAGATTCACCCCTCCACTTT. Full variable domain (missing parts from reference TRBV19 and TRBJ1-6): DGGITQSPKYLFRKEGQNVTLSCEQNLNHDAMYWYRQDPGQGLRLIYYSQIVNDFQKGDIAEGYSVSREKKESFPLTVTSAQKNPTAFYLCASSRREPLDSPLHFGNGTRLTVT.

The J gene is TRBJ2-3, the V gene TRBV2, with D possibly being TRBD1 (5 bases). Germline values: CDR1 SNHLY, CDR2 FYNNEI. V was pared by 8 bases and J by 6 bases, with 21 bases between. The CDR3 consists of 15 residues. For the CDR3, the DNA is TGTGCCAGCGGACAACCCCCCAAGATCGGTGATACGCAGTATTTT. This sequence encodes CASGQPPKIGDTQYF. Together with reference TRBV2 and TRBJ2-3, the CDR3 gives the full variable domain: EPEVTQTPSHQVTQMGQEVILRCVPISNHLYFYWYRQILGQKVEFLVSFYNNEISEKSEIFDDQFSVERPDGSNFTLKIRSTKLEDSAMYFCASGQPPKIGDTQYFGPGTRLTVL.

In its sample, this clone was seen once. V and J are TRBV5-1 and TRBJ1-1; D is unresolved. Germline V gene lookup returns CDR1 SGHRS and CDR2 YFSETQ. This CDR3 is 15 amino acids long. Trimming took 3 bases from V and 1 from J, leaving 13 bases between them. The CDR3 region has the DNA TGCGCCAGCAGCTCTAGATCCGAGGAGAACACTGAAGCTTTCTTT. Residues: CASSSRSEENTEAFF.

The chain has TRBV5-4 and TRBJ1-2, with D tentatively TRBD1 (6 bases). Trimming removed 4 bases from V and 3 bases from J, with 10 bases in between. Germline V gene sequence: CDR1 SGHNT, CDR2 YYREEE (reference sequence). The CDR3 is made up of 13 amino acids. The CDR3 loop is CASSLDRHYGYTF. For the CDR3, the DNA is TGTGCCAGCAGCCTGGACAGACACTATGGCTACACCTTC.

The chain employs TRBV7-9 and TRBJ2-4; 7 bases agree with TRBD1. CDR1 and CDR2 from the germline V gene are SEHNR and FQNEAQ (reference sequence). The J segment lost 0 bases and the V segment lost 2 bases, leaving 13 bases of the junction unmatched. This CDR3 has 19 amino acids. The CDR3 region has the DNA TGTGCCAGCAGCTTAACGGACGGGGACAGCCACCTAGCCAAAAACATTCAGTACTTC. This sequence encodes CASSLTDGDSHLAKNIQYF. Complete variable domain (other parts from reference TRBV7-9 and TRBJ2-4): DTGVSQNPRHKITKRGQNVTFRCDPISEHNRLYWYRQTLGQGPEFLTYFQNEAQLEKSRLLSDRFSAERPKGSFSTLEIQRTEQGDSAMYLCASSLTDGDSHLAKNIQYFGAGTRLSVL.

The CDR3 region has the DNA TGTGCCAGCAGCTCGCGACACTTCGAGCAGTACTTC. It specifies CASSSRHFEQYF. This chain joins TRBV5-6 and TRBJ2-7; D remains ambiguous. The CDR3 contains 12 residues. V lost 3 bases to trimming and J lost 6 bases, with 10 bases between them. Germline V gene lookup returns CDR1 SGHDT and CDR2 YYEEEE. Using reference TRBV5-6 and TRBJ2-7 for the parts outside the CDR3, the full variable domain is DAGVTQSPTHLIKTRGQQVTLRCSPKSGHDTVSWYQQALGQGPQFIFQYYEEEERQRGNFPDRFSGHQFPNYSSELNVNALLLGDSALYLCASSSRHFEQYFGPGTRLTVT.

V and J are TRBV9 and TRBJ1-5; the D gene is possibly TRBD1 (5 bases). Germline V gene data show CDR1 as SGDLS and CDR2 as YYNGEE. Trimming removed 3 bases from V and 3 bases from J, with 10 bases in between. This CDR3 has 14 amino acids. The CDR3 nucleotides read TGTGCCAGCAGCGCAGACAGCTACAATCAGCCCCAGCATTTT. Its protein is CASSADSYNQPQHF.

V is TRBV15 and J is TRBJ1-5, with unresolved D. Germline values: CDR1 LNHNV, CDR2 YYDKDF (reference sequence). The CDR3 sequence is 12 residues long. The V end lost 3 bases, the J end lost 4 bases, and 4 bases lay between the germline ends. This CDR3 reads CATSSLNQPQHF. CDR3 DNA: TGTGCCACCAGCAGCCTTAATCAGCCCCAGCATTTT.

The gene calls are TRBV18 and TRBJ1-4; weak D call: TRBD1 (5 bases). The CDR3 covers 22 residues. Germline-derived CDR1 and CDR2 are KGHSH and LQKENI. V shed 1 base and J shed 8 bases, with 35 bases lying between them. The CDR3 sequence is CASSPRAARGPLFVNPREKLFF. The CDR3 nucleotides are TGTGCCAGCTCACCACGAGCAGCGCGGGGACCGCTATTTGTTAACCCCCGGGAAAAACTGTTTTTT.

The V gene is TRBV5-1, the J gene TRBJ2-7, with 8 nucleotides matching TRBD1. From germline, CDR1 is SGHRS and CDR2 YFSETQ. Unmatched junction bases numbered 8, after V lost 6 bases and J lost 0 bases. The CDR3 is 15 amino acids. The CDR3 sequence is CASNPTGENSYEQYF. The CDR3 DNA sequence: TGCGCCAGCAACCCGACAGGGGAGAACTCCTACGAGCAGTACTTC.

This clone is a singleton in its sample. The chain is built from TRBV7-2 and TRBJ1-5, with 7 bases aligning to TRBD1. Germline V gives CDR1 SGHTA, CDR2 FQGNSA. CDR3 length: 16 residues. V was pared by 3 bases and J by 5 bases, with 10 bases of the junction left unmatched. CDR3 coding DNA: TGTGCCAGCAGCTTCGGGAGGGGGCGAGACCATCAGCCCCAGCATTTT. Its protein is CASSFGRGRDHQPQHF.

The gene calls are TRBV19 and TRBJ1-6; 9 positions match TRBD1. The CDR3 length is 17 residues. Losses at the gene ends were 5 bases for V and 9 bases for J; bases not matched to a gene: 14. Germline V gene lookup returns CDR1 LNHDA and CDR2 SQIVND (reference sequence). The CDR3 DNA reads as TGTGCCAGTAGTTTGCCCCCCGACAGGGGGATGGCTTCACCCCTCCACTTT. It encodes CASSLPPDRGMASPLHF.

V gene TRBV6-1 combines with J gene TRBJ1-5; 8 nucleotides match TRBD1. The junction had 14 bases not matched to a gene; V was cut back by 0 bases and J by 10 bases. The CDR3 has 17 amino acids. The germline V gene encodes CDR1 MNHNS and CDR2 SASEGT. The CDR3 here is CASSEARWQGAHRPQHF. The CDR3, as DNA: TGTGCCAGCAGTGAAGCGCGGTGGCAGGGGGCCCATCGACCCCAGCATTTT.

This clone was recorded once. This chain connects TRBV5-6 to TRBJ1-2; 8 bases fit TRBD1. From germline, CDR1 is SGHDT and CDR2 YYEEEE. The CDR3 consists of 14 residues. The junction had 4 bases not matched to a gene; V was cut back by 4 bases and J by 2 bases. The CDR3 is CASSARQGNYGYTF. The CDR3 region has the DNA TGTGCCAGCAGCGCACGACAGGGGAACTATGGCTACACCTTC.

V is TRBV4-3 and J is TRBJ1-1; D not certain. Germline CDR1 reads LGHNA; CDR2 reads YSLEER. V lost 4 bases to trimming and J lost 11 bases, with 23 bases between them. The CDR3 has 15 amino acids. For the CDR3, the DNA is TGCGCCAGCAGCCCCCCCGCGGCCGCGATTGCCGGGGCTTTCTTT. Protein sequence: CASSPPAAAIAGAFF.

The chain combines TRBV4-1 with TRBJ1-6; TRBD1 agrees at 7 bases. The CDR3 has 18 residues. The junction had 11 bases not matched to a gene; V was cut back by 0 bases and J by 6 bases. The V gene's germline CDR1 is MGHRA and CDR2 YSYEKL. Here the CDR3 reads CASSQEDISGGFNSPLHF. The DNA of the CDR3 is TGCGCCAGCAGCCAAGAGGACATTTCAGGGGGATTTAATTCACCCCTCCACTTT.

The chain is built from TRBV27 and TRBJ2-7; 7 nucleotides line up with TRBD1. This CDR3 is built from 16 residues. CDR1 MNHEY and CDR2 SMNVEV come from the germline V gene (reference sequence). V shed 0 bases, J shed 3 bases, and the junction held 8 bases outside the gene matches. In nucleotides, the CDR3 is TGTGCCAGCAGTTTATCTGGCCGGGACAGAAACTACGAGCAGTACTTC. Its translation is CASSLSGRDRNYEQYF.

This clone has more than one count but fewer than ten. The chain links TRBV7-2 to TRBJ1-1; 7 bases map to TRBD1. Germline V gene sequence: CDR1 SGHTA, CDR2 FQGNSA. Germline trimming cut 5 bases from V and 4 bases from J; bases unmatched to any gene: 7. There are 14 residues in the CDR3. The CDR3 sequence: CASSGRQGRTEAFF. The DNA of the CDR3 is TGTGCCAGCAGCGGTAGACAGGGTCGCACTGAAGCTTTCTTT.

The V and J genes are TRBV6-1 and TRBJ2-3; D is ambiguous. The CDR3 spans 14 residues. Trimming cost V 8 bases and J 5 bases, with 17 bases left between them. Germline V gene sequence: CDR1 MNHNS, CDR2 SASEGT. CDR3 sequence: CASRPMVLKDTQYF. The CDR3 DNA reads TGTGCCAGCCGCCCTATGGTGTTAAAAGATACGCAGTATTTT.

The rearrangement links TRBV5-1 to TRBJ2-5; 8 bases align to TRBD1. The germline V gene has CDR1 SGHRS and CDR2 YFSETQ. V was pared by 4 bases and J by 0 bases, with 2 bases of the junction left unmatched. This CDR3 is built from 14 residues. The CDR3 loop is CASSRTGNQETQYF. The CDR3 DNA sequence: TGCGCCAGCAGCAGGACAGGGAACCAAGAGACCCAGTACTTC.

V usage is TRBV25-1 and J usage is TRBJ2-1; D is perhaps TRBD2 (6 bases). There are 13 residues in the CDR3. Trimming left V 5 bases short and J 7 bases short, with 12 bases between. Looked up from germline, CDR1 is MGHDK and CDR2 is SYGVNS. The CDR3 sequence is CASSNGGGNEQFF. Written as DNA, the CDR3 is TGTGCCAGCAGTAACGGGGGTGGAAATGAGCAGTTCTTC.